This is a list of T cell receptor beta chains from one sample in a study of shared clonotypes between healthy human individuals. TCRdb keeps only in-frame clones here, not all; method: immunoSEQ multiplex PCR. Among over a million clones listed, about four fifths were seen once. Sequencing input: memory CD4+ T cells from PBMCs. These TCRs come from a man in his late teens or twenties in good health. Some clones in this sample may be carry-over from other donors' samples. Each CDR3 is given with its conserved first and last residue. The order of the fields is V gene, D gene, clone size, J gene, CDR3 DNA, CDR3 protein. The D gene is left open where the match is weak. Not all rows give a size; the values are once, few, many and, for expanded clones, a class.

V: TRBV10-3; D: NA; size: NA; J: TRBJ2-2; DNA: TGTGCCATCACCCTAAACAGGGATGGCGGGGAGCTGTTTTTT; CDR3: CAITLNRDGGELFF
V: TRBV27; D: NA; size: NA; J: TRBJ2-1; DNA: TGTGCCAGCAGTTTGGCGGGTTATTACAATGAGCAGTTCTTC; CDR3: CASSLAGYYNEQFF
V: TRBV5-1; D: TRBD2; size: once; J: TRBJ2-4; DNA: TGCGCCAGCACCAGACTAGCGGGAGGGAATAAAAACATTCAGTACTTC; CDR3: CASTRLAGGNKNIQYF
V: TRBV23-1; D: NA; size: NA; J: TRBJ2-2; DNA: TGCGCCAGCAGTCAGTCATTGTACCTAGGGAGCACCGGGGAGCTGTTTTTT; CDR3: CASSQSLYLGSTGELFF
V: TRBV11-2; D: NA; size: NA; J: TRBJ2-6; DNA: TGTGCCAGCAGCTGGGACATCTCTGGGGCCAACGTCCTGACTTTC; CDR3: CASSWDISGANVLTF
V: TRBV7-8; D: NA; size: few; J: TRBJ2-1; DNA: TGTGCCAGCAGCCGCGCGGGGTGGAGGGATGAGCAGTTCTTC; CDR3: CASSRAGWRDEQFF
V: TRBV27; D: TRBD1; size: NA; J: TRBJ2-2; DNA: TGTGCCAGCAGACCCCAGGGGGACAAAAGGGGCGGGGAGCTGTTTTTT; CDR3: CASRPQGDKRGGELFF
V: TRBV5-1; D: TRBD1; size: NA; J: TRBJ2-5; DNA: TGCGCCAGCAGCGGCGGACAGGGTGAGACCCAGTACTTC; CDR3: CASSGGQGETQYF
V: TRBV7-2; D: NA; size: NA; J: TRBJ2-1; DNA: TGTGCCAGCAGCTTAGCGTCGGGGAGCAATGAGCAGTTCTTC; CDR3: CASSLASGSNEQFF
V: TRBV5-4; D: NA; size: few; J: TRBJ1-1; DNA: TGTGCCAGTGGGTTCCAGAACACTGAAGCTTTCTTT; CDR3: CASGFQNTEAFF
V: TRBV27; D: TRBD1; size: NA; J: TRBJ2-7; DNA: TGTGCCAGCAGTACCCCCCGGACAGGGGGCACCGACGAGCAGTACTTC; CDR3: CASSTPRTGGTDEQYF
V: TRBV29-1; D: TRBD1; size: NA; J: TRBJ2-7; DNA: TGCAGCGTTGAAAGACAGGGGGCTTACGAGCAGTACTTC; CDR3: CSVERQGAYEQYF
V: TRBV19; D: NA; size: few; J: TRBJ1-1; DNA: TGTGCCAGTAGTCCCGCCGGGGGGGGAGTGAACACTGAAGCTTTCTTT; CDR3: CASSPAGGGVNTEAFF
V: TRBV11-1; D: NA; size: NA; J: TRBJ1-1; DNA: TGTGCCAGCAACACCCTCAAGGGCCTCCGGACTGAAGCTTTCTTT; CDR3: CASNTLKGLRTEAFF
V: TRBV5-3; D: NA; size: NA; J: TRBJ2-7; DNA: TGTGCCAGAAGCTTGGGGGGTTATAACAGGGACTTGTCCTACGAGCAGTACTTC; CDR3: CARSLGGYNRDLSYEQYF
V: TRBV29-1; D: NA; size: NA; J: TRBJ1-2; DNA: TGCAGCGTTGAATCGGCAGGGAAATATGGCTACACCTTC; CDR3: CSVESAGKYGYTF
V: TRBV29-1; D: TRBD2; size: NA; J: TRBJ2-5; DNA: TGCAGCGTTGGGGTAGCGGGAGTGGTAGAGACCCAGTACTTC; CDR3: CSVGVAGVVETQYF
V: TRBV6-5; D: TRBD1; size: NA; J: TRBJ2-4; DNA: TGTGCCAGCAGGGGACAGGGGAGGGACATTCAGTACTTC; CDR3: CASRGQGRDIQYF
V: TRBV11-2; D: TRBD1; size: NA; J: TRBJ2-7; DNA: TGTGCCAGCAGCCCAGAGACAGGGAGCTCCTACGAGCAGTACTTC; CDR3: CASSPETGSSYEQYF
V: TRBV20-1; D: NA; size: many; J: TRBJ1-1; DNA: TGCAGGGCAGGGAGTAACACTGAAGCTTTCTTT; CDR3: CRAGSNTEAFF
V: TRBV5-1; D: TRBD1; size: few; J: TRBJ2-7; DNA: TGCGCCAGCAGCTCAACCCAGGGGGCTGGCTACGAGCAGTACTTC; CDR3: CASSSTQGAGYEQYF
V: TRBV30; D: NA; size: NA; J: TRBJ1-4; DNA: TGTGCCTGGAGCACCACAGGGATAGCTAATGAAAAACTGTTTTTT; CDR3: CAWSTTGIANEKLFF
V: TRBV7-9; D: NA; size: once; J: TRBJ1-1; DNA: TGTGCCAGCAGCGAGCGGGGGGCTGGGGCCGATGGGGCTTTCTTT; CDR3: CASSERGAGADGAFF
V: TRBV6-6; D: TRBD2; size: NA; J: TRBJ2-7; DNA: TGTGCCAGCACGCCGGGGGGGACACGGGACTACGAGCAGTACTTC; CDR3: CASTPGGTRDYEQYF
V: TRBV5-5; D: NA; size: few; J: TRBJ1-5; DNA: TGTGCCAGCAGCCTGGTACAGGGTCGGGATCAGCCCCAGCATTTT; CDR3: CASSLVQGRDQPQHF
V: TRBV28; D: NA; size: once; J: TRBJ1-2; DNA: TGTGCCAGCAGTTACCTAGAGCGGCAGGGTGGCTACACCTTC; CDR3: CASSYLERQGGYTF
V: TRBV28; D: TRBD2; size: NA; J: TRBJ2-5; DNA: TGTGCCAGCAGTTTTCGTCTAGCGGGAGCAGAGACCCAGTACTTC; CDR3: CASSFRLAGAETQYF
V: TRBV7-9; D: NA; size: NA; J: TRBJ2-2; DNA: TGTGCCAGCAGCCCCCCAAGTTGGCAGCCCTCGAACACCGGGGAGCTGTTTTTT; CDR3: CASSPPSWQPSNTGELFF
V: TRBV19; D: TRBD2; size: NA; J: TRBJ2-1; DNA: TGTGCCAGTACCCCAAGCGGGAGAGGGTCTAATGAGCAGTTCTTC; CDR3: CASTPSGRGSNEQFF
V: TRBV7-2; D: NA; size: NA; J: TRBJ1-5; DNA: TGTGCCAGCAGCTTAAACACGGACGGCGGTCAGCCCCAGCATTTT; CDR3: CASSLNTDGGQPQHF
V: TRBV5-6; D: NA; size: NA; J: TRBJ1-1; DNA: TGTGCCAGCAGCTTGCGGGGGGTGAACACTGAAGCTTTCTTT; CDR3: CASSLRGVNTEAFF
V: TRBV29-1; D: NA; size: NA; J: TRBJ1-2; DNA: TGCAGCGCGGGCGGCGCGGACTTCCCTAACTATGGCTACACCTTC; CDR3: CSAGGADFPNYGYTF
V: TRBV7-3; D: NA; size: NA; J: TRBJ2-7; DNA: TGTGCCAGCAGCTTACAGGGTGGCGAGCAGTACTTC; CDR3: CASSLQGGEQYF